Listed below are T cell receptor beta chains from one sample, sequenced in a study of blood T cell repertoires in COVID-19. Some clones are missing from TCRdb's copy, which holds only in-frame ones; the method was immunoSEQ multiplex PCR. Here the sample spans more than 300,000 clones, 86% being singletons. Sequenced sample: peripheral blood. The receptor set was obtained from a woman between 50 and 59 years old with acute or convalescent COVID-19. The CDR3 runs from the conserved cysteine through the conserved F or W. D genes are given only for firm matches. Clone size is shown for a subset of rows, as once, few, many or a class of expanded clone.

size: .
J: TRBJ1-5
V: TRBV19
D: TRBD1
CDR3: CATRHDRALSNQPQHF
DNA: TGTGCCACCCGACACGACAGGGCGTTGAGCAATCAGCCCCAGCATTTT

size: .
J: TRBJ1-2
V: TRBV19
D: .
CDR3: CASSIRRDLNYGYTF
DNA: TGTGCCAGTAGTATTCGCAGGGATCTTAACTATGGCTACACCTTC

size: .
J: TRBJ1-2
V: TRBV6-5
D: TRBD1
CDR3: CASTSGGEDYGYTF
DNA: TGTGCCAGCACTTCAGGGGGTGAGGACTATGGCTACACCTTC

size: .
J: TRBJ2-7
V: TRBV28
D: TRBD2
CDR3: CASSALLAGAGNEQYF
DNA: TGTGCCAGCAGTGCACTACTAGCGGGAGCTGGAAACGAGCAGTACTTC

size: .
J: TRBJ1-4
V: TRBV5-1
D: .
CDR3: CASSLGREAEKLFF
DNA: TGCGCCAGCAGCTTGGGGAGGGAGGCTGAAAAACTGTTTTTT

size: .
J: TRBJ1-2
V: TRBV4-1
D: TRBD1
CDR3: CASSHRPGQGNYGYTF
DNA: TGCGCCAGCAGCCACCGGCCGGGACAGGGGAACTATGGCTACACCTTC

size: .
J: TRBJ2-7
V: TRBV19
D: .
CDR3: CASSIRPSSDSYEQYF
DNA: TGTGCCAGTAGTATCCGGCCCTCAAGCGACTCCTACGAGCAGTACTTC

size: .
J: TRBJ2-5
V: TRBV5-6
D: .
CDR3: CASSLGTGQETQYF
DNA: TGTGCCAGCAGCTTGGGTACGGGGCAAGAGACCCAGTACTTC

size: .
J: TRBJ2-7
V: TRBV28
D: TRBD1
CDR3: CASSLPGQGSYEQYF
DNA: TGTGCCAGCAGTTTACCGGGACAGGGATCCTACGAGCAGTACTTC

size: once
J: TRBJ1-2
V: TRBV4-1
D: TRBD1
CDR3: CASSQGAGGANYGYTF
DNA: TGCGCCAGCAGCCAAGGGGCAGGGGGCGCCAACTATGGCTACACCTTC

size: few
J: TRBJ1-2
V: TRBV28
D: TRBD1
CDR3: CASSASTGGQDYGYTF
DNA: TGTGCCAGCAGTGCTTCCACAGGGGGCCAGGACTATGGCTACACCTTC

size: .
J: TRBJ2-7
V: TRBV7-2
D: .
CDR3: CASSFGGNPTKQYF
DNA: TGTGCCAGCAGCTTTGGAGGAAATCCTACGAAGCAGTACTTC

size: .
J: TRBJ2-7
V: TRBV28
D: TRBD2
CDR3: CASRKTSGSPEQYF
DNA: TGTGCCAGCAGGAAGACTAGCGGGAGCCCCGAGCAGTACTTC

size: .
J: TRBJ1-5
V: TRBV12-2
D: .
CDR3: CASRQQGQQPQHF
DNA: TGTGCAAGTCGCCAACAGGGCCAACAGCCCCAGCATTTT

size: .
J: TRBJ2-2
V: TRBV2
D: .
CDR3: CASGGSMGTGELFF
DNA: TGTGCCAGCGGAGGTTCAATGGGCACCGGGGAGCTGTTTTTT

size: .
J: TRBJ1-1
V: TRBV19
D: .
CDR3: CASSTPGRENTEAFF
DNA: TGTGCCAGTAGTACCCCCGGGAGGGAGAACACTGAAGCTTTCTTT

size: .
J: TRBJ1-1
V: TRBV5-6
D: TRBD1
CDR3: CASSFDRGNTEAFF
DNA: TGTGCCAGCAGCTTCGACAGGGGAAACACTGAAGCTTTCTTT

size: once
J: TRBJ2-7
V: TRBV10-3
D: TRBD2
CDR3: CAISGIPGLAGNSYEQYF
DNA: TGTGCCATCAGTGGAATACCGGGACTAGCGGGCAACTCCTACGAGCAGTACTTC

size: .
J: TRBJ2-1
V: TRBV10-3
D: TRBD2
CDR3: CAVGLAGARNNEQFF
DNA: TGTGCCGTTGGACTAGCGGGAGCGAGGAACAATGAGCAGTTCTTC

size: .
J: TRBJ1-1
V: TRBV27
D: TRBD1
CDR3: CASQDRENTEAFF
DNA: TGTGCCAGCCAAGACAGGGAAAACACTGAAGCTTTCTTT

size: .
J: TRBJ2-5
V: TRBV18
D: .
CDR3: CASSHLAGEETQYF
DNA: TGTGCCAGCTCACATCTGGCAGGGGAGGAGACCCAGTACTTC

size: .
J: TRBJ2-2
V: TRBV7-6
D: TRBD2
CDR3: CASSFPSGSVNTGELFF
DNA: TGTGCCAGCAGCTTTCCTAGCGGGAGCGTGAATACCGGGGAGCTGTTTTTT

size: .
J: TRBJ1-1
V: TRBV15
D: .
CDR3: CATSTGLTEAFF
DNA: TGTGCCACCAGCACCGGACTAACTGAAGCTTTCTTT

size: .
J: TRBJ2-1
V: TRBV19
D: .
CDR3: CASRTRESYNEQFF
DNA: TGTGCCAGTAGGACTCGCGAATCCTACAATGAGCAGTTCTTC

size: .
J: TRBJ2-3
V: TRBV24-1
D: TRBD1
CDR3: CATSDPATGARTQYF
DNA: TGTGCCACCAGTGATCCTGCGACAGGGGCACGTACGCAGTATTTT

size: few
J: TRBJ2-7
V: TRBV7-6
D: TRBD2
CDR3: CASSPRIAGGPEYEQYF
DNA: TGTGCCAGCAGCCCCCGAATAGCGGGAGGGCCTGAGTACGAGCAGTACTTC

size: .
J: TRBJ2-2
V: TRBV2
D: .
CDR3: CASSEVRDNTGELFF
DNA: TGTGCCAGCAGTGAAGTGCGGGACAACACCGGGGAGCTGTTTTTT

size: .
J: TRBJ1-1
V: TRBV28
D: .
CDR3: CASSLLEGGVNTEAFF
DNA: TGTGCCAGCAGTTTATTGGAAGGAGGGGTTAACACTGAAGCTTTCTTT

size: few
J: TRBJ2-7
V: TRBV5-5
D: TRBD1
CDR3: CASSLVPAGQGYEQYF
DNA: TGTGCCAGCAGCTTGGTCCCCGCGGGACAGGGTTACGAGCAGTACTTC

size: .
J: TRBJ1-1
V: TRBV18
D: .
CDR3: CASSPLDNLNTEAFF
DNA: TGTGCCAGCTCCCCTTTGGACAACCTGAACACTGAAGCTTTCTTT

size: .
J: TRBJ1-6
V: TRBV2
D: .
CDR3: CASLLDNNSPLHF
DNA: TGTGCCAGCCTCCTGGACAATAATTCACCCCTCCACTTT

size: .
J: TRBJ1-5
V: TRBV18
D: .
CDR3: CASSPRGGAGQPQHF
DNA: TGTGCCAGCTCACCTCGCGGGGGCGCGGGTCAGCCCCAGCATTTT

size: .
J: TRBJ2-7
V: TRBV7-3
D: .
CDR3: CASSLRPGDVYEQYF
DNA: TGTGCCAGCAGCTTAAGGCCAGGGGACGTTTACGAGCAGTACTTC

size: .
J: TRBJ1-2
V: TRBV9
D: TRBD1
CDR3: CASSAMIGYRGLAGYGYTF
DNA: TGTGCCAGCAGCGCCATGATAGGGTACAGGGGCCTGGCAGGCTATGGCTACACCTTC

size: .
J: TRBJ2-7
V: TRBV12-3/TRBV12-4
D: .
CDR3: CASSSGLDEQYF
DNA: TGTGCCAGCAGTTCAGGGCTCGACGAGCAGTACTTC

size: .
J: TRBJ2-7
V: TRBV5-4
D: .
CDR3: CASSQDGGAYEQYF
DNA: TGTGCCAGCAGCCAGGACGGAGGAGCCTACGAGCAGTACTTC

size: .
J: TRBJ2-5
V: TRBV7-8
D: TRBD2
CDR3: CASSSGRTGETQYF
DNA: TGTGCCAGCAGCTCCGGGAGGACCGGGGAGACCCAGTACTTC

size: .
J: TRBJ2-3
V: TRBV29-1
D: TRBD2
CDR3: CSVEALAGSVGTDTQYF
DNA: TGCAGCGTTGAAGCGCTAGCGGGGTCCGTTGGCACAGATACGCAGTATTTT